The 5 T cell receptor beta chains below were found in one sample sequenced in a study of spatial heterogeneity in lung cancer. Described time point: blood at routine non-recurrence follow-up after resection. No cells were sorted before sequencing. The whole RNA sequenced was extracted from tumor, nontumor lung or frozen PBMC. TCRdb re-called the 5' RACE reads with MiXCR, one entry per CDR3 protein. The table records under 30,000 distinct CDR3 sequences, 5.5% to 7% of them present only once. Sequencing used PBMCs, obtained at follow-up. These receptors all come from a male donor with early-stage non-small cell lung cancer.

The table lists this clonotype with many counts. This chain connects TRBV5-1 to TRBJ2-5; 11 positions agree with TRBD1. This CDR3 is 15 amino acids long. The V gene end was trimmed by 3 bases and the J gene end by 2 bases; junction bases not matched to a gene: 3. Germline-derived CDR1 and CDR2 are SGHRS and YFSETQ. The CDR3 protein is CASSSGQGGQETQYF. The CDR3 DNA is TGCGCCAGCAGCTCGGGACAGGGGGGACAAGAGACCCAGTACTTC.

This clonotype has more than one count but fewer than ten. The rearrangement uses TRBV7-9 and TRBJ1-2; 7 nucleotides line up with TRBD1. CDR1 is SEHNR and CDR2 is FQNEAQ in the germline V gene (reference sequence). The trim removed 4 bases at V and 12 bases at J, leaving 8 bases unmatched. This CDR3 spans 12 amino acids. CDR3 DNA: TGTGCCAGCAGCTGGGACAGACACGTCGACACCTTC. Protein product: CASSWDRHVDTF.

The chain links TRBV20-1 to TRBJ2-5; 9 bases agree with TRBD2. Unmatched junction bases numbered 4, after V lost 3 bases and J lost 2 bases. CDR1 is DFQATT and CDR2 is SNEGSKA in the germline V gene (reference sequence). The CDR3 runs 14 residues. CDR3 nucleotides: TGCAGTGCTAGCGGAGCGGGAGGACAAGAGACCCAGTACTTC. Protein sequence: CSASGAGGQETQYF.

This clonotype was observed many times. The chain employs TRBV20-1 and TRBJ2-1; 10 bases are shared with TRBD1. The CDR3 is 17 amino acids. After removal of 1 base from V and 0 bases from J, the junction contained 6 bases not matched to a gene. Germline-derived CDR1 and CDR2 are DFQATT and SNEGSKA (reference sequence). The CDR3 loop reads CSARAPGQGGSYNEQFF. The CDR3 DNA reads TGCAGTGCTAGAGCTCCTGGACAGGGGGGCTCCTACAATGAGCAGTTCTTC.

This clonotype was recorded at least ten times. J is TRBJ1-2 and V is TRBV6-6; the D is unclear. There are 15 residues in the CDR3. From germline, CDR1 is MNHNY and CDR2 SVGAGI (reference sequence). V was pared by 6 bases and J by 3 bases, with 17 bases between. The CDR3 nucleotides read TGTGCCAGCAGCGAACCGGGAAGAAGATACTATGGCTACACCTTC. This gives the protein CASSEPGRRYYGYTF.